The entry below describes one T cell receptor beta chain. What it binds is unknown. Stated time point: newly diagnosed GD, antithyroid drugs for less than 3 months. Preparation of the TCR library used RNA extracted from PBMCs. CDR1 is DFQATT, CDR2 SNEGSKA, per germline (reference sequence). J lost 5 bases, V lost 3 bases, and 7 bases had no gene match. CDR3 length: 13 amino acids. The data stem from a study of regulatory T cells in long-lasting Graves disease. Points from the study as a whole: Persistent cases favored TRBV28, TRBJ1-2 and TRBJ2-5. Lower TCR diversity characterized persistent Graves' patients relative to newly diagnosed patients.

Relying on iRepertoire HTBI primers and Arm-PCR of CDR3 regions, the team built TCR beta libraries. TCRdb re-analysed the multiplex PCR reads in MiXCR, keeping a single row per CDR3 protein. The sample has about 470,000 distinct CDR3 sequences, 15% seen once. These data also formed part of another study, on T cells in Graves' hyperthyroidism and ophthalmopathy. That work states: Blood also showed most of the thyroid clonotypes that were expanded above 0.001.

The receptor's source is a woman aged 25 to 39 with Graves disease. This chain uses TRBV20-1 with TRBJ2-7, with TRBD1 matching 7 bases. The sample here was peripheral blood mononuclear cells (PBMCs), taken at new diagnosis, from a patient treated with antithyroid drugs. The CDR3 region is CSARYRGWNEQYF. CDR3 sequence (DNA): TGCAGTGCTAGGTACAGGGGTTGGAACGAGCAGTACTTC.